Following are 25 T cell receptor beta chains from one sample sequenced in a study of spatial heterogeneity in lung cancer. TCRdb re-derived calls from the 5' RACE reads in MiXCR, one entry per CDR3 protein. The sample holds around 89,000 distinct CDR3 sequences, about 12% seen once. The time point is: sample taken at primary tumor resection. From tumor, nontumor lung or frozen PBMC, whole RNA was taken unsorted for sequencing. Sequenced here: PBMCs, sampled at surgery. Receptors originate from a male donor with early-stage non-small cell lung cancer.

This clonotype was counted a few times. The chain has TRBV5-1 and TRBJ2-7; TRBD1 or TRBD2 may be the D gene (6 bases each). This CDR3 has 14 amino acids. In germline, CDR1 is SGHRS, CDR2 YFSETQ. V gave up 6 bases and J gave up 4 bases, with 17 bases separating them. CDR3 loop: CASTRDTGGYEQYF. The CDR3 DNA follows: TGCGCCAGCACCCGGGACACCGGAGGGTACGAGCAGTACTTC.

This clonotype was observed a handful of times. The chain carries TRBV27 and TRBJ2-1, with D perhaps given as TRBD1 or TRBD2 (5 bases each). This CDR3 has 13 residues. Deletions cut 0 bases from V and 6 bases from J, with 6 bases between. Germline CDR1 reads MNHEY; CDR2 reads SMNVEV (reference sequence). In DNA form, the CDR3 reads TGTGCCAGCAGTTTATCCGGGGCCAATGAGCAGTTCTTC. It translates to CASSLSGANEQFF.

This clonotype was counted ten times or more. The V and J genes are TRBV15 and TRBJ2-7; maybe TRBD1 (5 bases). Trimming pared 0 bases from V and 2 bases from J, leaving 14 bases between. CDR3 length: 16 amino acids. The germline V gene encodes CDR1 LNHNV and CDR2 YYDKDF (reference sequence). The CDR3 spells CATSRDQGVGPYEQYF. CDR3 nucleotide sequence: TGTGCCACCAGCAGAGATCAGGGCGTGGGTCCCTACGAGCAGTACTTC.

This clonotype was seen a few times. The J gene is TRBJ1-5, the V gene TRBV6-2 or TRBV6-3; tentative D call: TRBD1 (5 bases). In germline, CDR1 is MNHEY, CDR2 SVGEGT. The CDR3 covers 14 residues. Trimming left V 8 bases short and J 4 bases short, with 15 bases between. This chain's CDR3 is CASCLTRANQPQHF. The CDR3 region has the DNA TGTGCCAGCTGTTTAACCAGGGCTAATCAGCCCCAGCATTTT.

This clonotype is termed medium-sized (0.01 to 0.1%). The chain employs TRBV7-9 and TRBJ2-1; TRBD2 is a possible D gene (7 bases). Per germline, CDR1 SEHNR and CDR2 FQNEAQ (reference sequence). The CDR3 extends over 19 amino acids. V was clipped by 5 bases and J by 5 bases, with 28 bases between them. The CDR3 coding sequence is TGTGCCAGCAGCCCAGGGGATTTGGGGCGGGAGAGGTCACACAATGAGCAGTTCTTC. Residues: CASSPGDLGRERSHNEQFF.

This rearrangement joins TRBV7-2 to TRBJ2-7; D unclear. Germline CDR1 and CDR2: SGHTA and FQGNSA. V gave up 5 bases and J gave up 2 bases, with 16 bases separating them. The CDR3 loop spans 15 amino acids. The CDR3 DNA reads as TGTGCCAGCAGCCGTACGTTACAGCCGACCTACGAGCAGTACTTC. Its translation is CASSRTLQPTYEQYF.

In its sample, this clonotype was seen a few times. J is TRBJ2-5 and V is TRBV11-1; D uncertain. The ends were cut back, 1 base at V and 5 bases at J, with 14 bases in the middle. The germline CDR1 and CDR2 sequences are SGHAT and FQDESV (reference sequence). The CDR3 is 15 amino acids. The CDR3 loop reads CASSLGPGTGETQYF. The CDR3 nucleotides read TGTGCCAGCAGCTTAGGGCCCGGCACTGGGGAGACCCAGTACTTC.

V gene TRBV23-1 combines with J gene TRBJ2-5, with 10 nucleotides matching TRBD1. TRBV23-1 is an open reading frame whose function is uncertain. This CDR3 has 17 residues. V shed 1 base, J shed 5 bases, and the junction held 10 bases outside the gene matches. CDR3 nucleotide sequence: TGCGCCAGCAGTCAATACACCCAGACAGGGGGCTTGGAGACCCAGTACTTC. Its protein product is CASSQYTQTGGLETQYF.

The CDR3 nucleotides are TGTGCCAGCAGCTTTTACGGGACACCTAACTATGGCTACACCTTC. Translating gives CASSFYGTPNYGYTF. V gene TRBV7-9 combines with J gene TRBJ1-2; weak D call: TRBD1 (6 bases). V lost 3 bases to trimming and J lost 0 bases, with 11 bases between them. The length of the CDR3 is 15 residues. Germline lookup yields CDR1 SEHNR and CDR2 FQNEAQ (reference sequence).

This clonotype was seen only a few times. The genes are TRBV29-1 and TRBJ2-6; D may be TRBD1 (6 bases). The CDR3 contains 15 residues. V was cut by 4 bases and J by 0 bases, with 10 bases left in between. In germline, CDR1 is SQVTM, CDR2 ANQGSEA. CDR3 DNA: TGCAGCGTTGGTAACAGGGACTCTGGGGCCAACGTCCTGACTTTC. It specifies CSVGNRDSGANVLTF.

This clonotype was recorded a few times. The chain employs TRBV20-1 and TRBJ2-1; tentative D call: TRBD2 (5 bases). V shed 6 bases and J shed 8 bases, with 14 bases lying between them. Germline V gives CDR1 DFQATT, CDR2 SNEGSKA (reference sequence). The CDR3 spans 12 residues. CDR3 sequence: CSATPLADEQFF. The CDR3 nucleotides are TGCAGTGCAACCCCGCTAGCAGATGAGCAGTTCTTC.

The V call is TRBV2, the J call TRBJ2-5; a weak D match, TRBD2 (6 bases). Trimming took off 4 bases at V and 6 bases at J, with 18 bases between the two ends. Germline CDR1 and CDR2: SNHLY and FYNNEI. The CDR3 runs to 15 residues. CDR3 amino acids: CASSGRGPATQTQYF. The DNA for the CDR3 is TGTGCCAGCAGTGGGCGGGGTCCCGCTACGCAGACCCAGTACTTC.

This clonotype was recorded many times. The chain employs TRBV10-3 and TRBJ1-5; perhaps TRBD1 as D (6 bases). Trimming stripped 11 bases from V and 0 bases from J, with 20 bases between. This CDR3 has 16 residues. Germline CDR1 ENHRY, CDR2 SYGVKD. DNA for the CDR3: TGTGCCGTAATCCCCGGACAGTCCTATAGCAATCAGCCCCAGCATTTT. Its translation is CAVIPGQSYSNQPQHF.

The V and J genes are TRBV13 and TRBJ2-7; D possibly corresponds to TRBD1 (6 bases). From germline, CDR1 is PRHDT and CDR2 FYEKMQ (reference sequence). CDR3 length equals 16 residues. Trimming removed 0 bases from V and 2 bases from J, with 14 bases in between. CDR3 in amino acids: CASSLGGLGATYEQYF. The CDR3 region has the DNA TGTGCCAGCAGCTTAGGCGGCCTGGGGGCAACCTACGAGCAGTACTTC.

This clonotype was picked up a small number of times. The chain recombines TRBV12-3 or TRBV12-4 with TRBJ1-2; tentative D call: TRBD1 (6 bases). There are 13 residues in the CDR3. Trimming took 7 bases from V and 4 from J, leaving 13 bases between them. The CDR3 bases are TGTGCCAGCACCCTACAGGGTGGCTATGGCTACACCTTC. Its protein product is CASTLQGGYGYTF.

The chain joins TRBV6-5 to TRBJ2-5; perhaps TRBD2 as D (5 bases). V was shortened by 7 bases and J by 10 bases, with 25 bases between the two germline ends. The CDR3 covers 15 residues. Germline loops: CDR1 MNHEY, CDR2 SVGAGI. This CDR3 reads CASTFPQRRPRDQYF. As DNA, the CDR3 is TGTGCCAGCACTTTCCCTCAAAGGCGGCCCCGGGACCAGTACTTC.

This clonotype was seen more than once but under ten times. The rearrangement joins TRBV20-1 to TRBJ2-1, with a tentative D call TRBD2 (6 bases). V lost 6 bases, J lost 10 bases, and 13 bases lay in between. The CDR3 is 11 residues long. Looked up from germline, CDR1 is DFQATT and CDR2 is SNEGSKA (reference sequence). As DNA, the CDR3 is TGCAGTGCCCTTCCGGGAGAAGAGCAGTTCTTC. Protein sequence: CSALPGEEQFF.

J is TRBJ2-1 and V is TRBV9; D unclear. Trimming took 0 bases from V and 7 from J, leaving 11 bases between them. In germline, CDR1 is SGDLS, CDR2 YYNGEE. CDR3 size: 14 residues. CDR3 sequence reads: CASSVAGVLNEQFF. Written as DNA, the CDR3 is TGTGCCAGCAGCGTAGCGGGTGTCCTGAATGAGCAGTTCTTC.

The chain joins TRBV30 to TRBJ1-5; D unclear. V lost 0 bases, J lost 6 bases, and 9 bases lay in between. This CDR3 is 13 amino acids long. Per the germline V gene, CDR1 is GTSNPN and CDR2 is SVGIG (reference sequence). CDR3 nucleotides: TGTGCCTGGAGTGTAGGTCGTACTCAGCCCCAGCATTTT. Protein: CAWSVGRTQPQHF.

The genes are TRBV5-1 and TRBJ2-5, with 12 nucleotides matching TRBD2. V lost 3 bases and J lost 3; bases outside the gene matches: 9. The V gene's germline CDR1 is SGHRS and CDR2 YFSETQ. The CDR3 is 17 amino acids. The CDR3 is CASSSLVGLAGKETQYF. CDR3 coding DNA: TGCGCCAGCAGCTCCCTGGTAGGACTAGCGGGGAAAGAGACCCAGTACTTC.

This clonotype was detected a few times. The genes are TRBV30 and TRBJ1-2; maybe TRBD1 (6 bases). CDR1 GTSNPN and CDR2 SVGIG come from the germline V gene (reference sequence). V gave up 8 bases and J gave up 4 bases, with 20 bases separating them. The length of the CDR3 is 14 residues. In nucleotides, the CDR3 is TGTGCCGGAGGGAGGGGGTCCTCCTCCTATGGCTACACCTTC. Amino acids: CAGGRGSSSYGYTF.

The chain joins TRBV4-3 to TRBJ1-5; D is unclear. Trimming stripped 0 bases from V and 2 bases from J, with 14 bases between. The CDR3 runs 17 residues. The V gene's germline CDR1 is LGHNA and CDR2 YSLEER. The CDR3 is CASSQDYRVRGNQPQHF. CDR3 sequence (DNA): TGCGCCAGCAGCCAAGATTATAGGGTTCGGGGCAATCAGCCCCAGCATTTT.

V gene TRBV19 combines with J gene TRBJ1-3; maybe TRBD1 (5 bases). The CDR3 sequence is 15 residues long. Germline assignment: CDR1 LNHDA and CDR2 SQIVND (reference sequence). The V end was cut by 4 bases, the J end by 2 bases, with 12 bases between. CDR3 region: CASSTGTPPGNTIYF. As DNA, the CDR3 is TGTGCCAGTAGTACGGGGACGCCTCCTGGAAACACCATATATTTT.

V and J are TRBV29-1 and TRBJ2-1, with D maybe TRBD2 (5 bases). The V end was cut by 3 bases, the J end by 2 bases, with 11 bases between. This CDR3 is 14 amino acids long. The V gene's germline CDR1 is SQVTM and CDR2 ANQGSEA. The CDR3 sequence is CSVEGSPTYNEQFF. The DNA for the CDR3 is TGCAGCGTTGAGGGGAGCCCTACCTACAATGAGCAGTTCTTC.

This clonotype was seen a handful of times. The chain employs TRBV6-2 or TRBV6-3 and TRBJ2-1; D assignment may be TRBD1 or TRBD2 (6 bases each). The CDR3 loop spans 15 amino acids. Trimming left V 8 bases short and J 7 bases short, with 21 bases between. Germline loops: CDR1 MNHEY, CDR2 SVGEGT. The CDR3 protein is CASEKWGALGNEQFF. In DNA, the CDR3 is TGTGCCAGCGAAAAGTGGGGGGCCCTGGGAAATGAGCAGTTCTTC.